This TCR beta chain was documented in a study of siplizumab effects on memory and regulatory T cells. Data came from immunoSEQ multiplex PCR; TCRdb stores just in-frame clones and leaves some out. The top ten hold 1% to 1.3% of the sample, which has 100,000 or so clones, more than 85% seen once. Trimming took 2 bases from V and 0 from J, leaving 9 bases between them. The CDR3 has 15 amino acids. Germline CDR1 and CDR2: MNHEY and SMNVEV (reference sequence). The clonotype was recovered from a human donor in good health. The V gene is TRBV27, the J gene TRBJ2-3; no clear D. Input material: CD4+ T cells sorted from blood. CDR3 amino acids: CASSLRLPSTDTQYF. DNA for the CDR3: TGTGCCAGCAGTTTACGGCTACCCAGCACAGATACGCAGTATTTT.